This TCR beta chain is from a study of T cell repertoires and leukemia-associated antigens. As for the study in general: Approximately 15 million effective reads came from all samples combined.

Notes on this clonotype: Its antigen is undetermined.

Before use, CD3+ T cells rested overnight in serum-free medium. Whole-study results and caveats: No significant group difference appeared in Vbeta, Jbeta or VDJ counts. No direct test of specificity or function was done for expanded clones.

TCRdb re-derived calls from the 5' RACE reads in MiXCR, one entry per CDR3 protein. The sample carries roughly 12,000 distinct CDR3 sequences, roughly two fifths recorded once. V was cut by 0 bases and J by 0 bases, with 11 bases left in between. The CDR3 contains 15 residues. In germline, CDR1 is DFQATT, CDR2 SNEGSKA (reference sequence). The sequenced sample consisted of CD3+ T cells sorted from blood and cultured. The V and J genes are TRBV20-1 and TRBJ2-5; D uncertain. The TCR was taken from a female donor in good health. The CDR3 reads CSAREKGANQETQYF. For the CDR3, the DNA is TGCAGTGCTAGAGAGAAGGGCGCGAACCAAGAGACCCAGTACTTC.